This paragraph covers one TCR beta chain sequence. Between the trimmed V and J ends, which lost 5 bases and 0 bases, there was a span of 11 bases. The CDR3 runs to 15 residues. Germline assignment: CDR1 MDHEN and CDR2 SYDVKM. The entry originates in a study of blood T cell repertoires in COVID-19. The overall study: The cDNA or gDNA used as material had been derived from T cells, B-cell-depleted T cells, or PBMCs.

Here immunoSEQ multiplex PCR was the method, and the copy in TCRdb shows in-frame clones only, minus some. The sample has 370,000 or so clones; about four fifths are singletons. The chain employs TRBV28 and TRBJ1-3; no clear D. Sequencing was carried out using peripheral blood. This TCR was sampled from a human donor with acute or convalescent COVID-19. The donor label of this sample is uncertain. The CDR3 spells CASSSRQLSGNTIYF. DNA of the CDR3: TGTGCCAGCAGTAGCCGACAACTCTCTGGAAACACCATATATTTT.